The 2 T cell receptor beta chains presented below share a single source sample, sequenced in a study of patients and donors after allogeneic stem cell transplantation. MiXCR, run by TCRdb on the RT-PCR reads, gives a single entry per CDR3 protein. The table includes about a million distinct CDR3 sequences, roughly 17% detected once. Sequenced sample: blood, either unsorted or a sorted T cell fraction (not recorded which). The receptors come from a human donor who was either an allogeneic HSCT recipient or a stem cell or donor lymphocyte infusion donor (not recorded which). It is not recorded whose cells these are; they may come from a transplant donor.

The gene calls are TRBV6-1 and TRBJ1-1; a possible D gene is TRBD1 (6 bases). Trimming took off 2 bases at V and 8 bases at J, with 18 bases between the two ends. The germline V gene encodes CDR1 MNHNS and CDR2 SASEGT. The CDR3 length is 15 residues. The CDR3 coding sequence is TGTGCCAGCAGTGAACTGATGTGGGACATTGAAGAAGCTTTCTTT. It codes for CASSELMWDIEEAFF.

V gene TRBV7-9 combines with J gene TRBJ1-2, with D unclear. Trimming cost V 4 bases and J 1 base, with 19 bases left between them. Germline values: CDR1 SEHNR, CDR2 FQNEAQ (reference sequence). This CDR3 contains 17 residues. DNA of the CDR3: TGTGCCAGCAGCTATCTTGGGTGGGGAGACGTTAACTATGGCTACACCTTC. The encoded protein is CASSYLGWGDVNYGYTF.